The following is a TCR beta chain sequence with its context. The CDR3 runs to 14 residues. V lost 0 bases and J lost 2; bases outside the gene matches: 0. Germline CDR1 and CDR2: SGDLS and YYNGEE. The data are from a study of blood T cell repertoires in COVID-19. Study background: The cDNA or gDNA used as material had been derived from T cells, B-cell-depleted T cells, or PBMCs.

Assay used: immunoSEQ multiplex PCR; TCRdb lists only in-frame clones, some missing. The sample includes under 300,000 clones, around 84% of them seen just once. Those enrolled, adults aged roughly 18 to 100 years, came from about two dozen US areas. The sequence was obtained from a woman between 45 and 60 years old who had been exposed to COVID-19. Sequencing input: PBMCs or T cells enriched from blood (not recorded which). The chain employs TRBV9 and TRBJ2-3; TRBD2 aligns across 7 bases. The CDR3 reads CASSVGDYTDTQYF. CDR3 DNA sequence: TGTGCCAGCAGCGTAGGGGACTACACAGATACGCAGTATTTT.